Each of the 16 T cell receptor beta chains below was sequenced from the same sample in a study of T cell responses to AZD1222 COVID-19 vaccine. Measured with immunoSEQ multiplex PCR; TCRdb has only the in-frame clones, and not every one. The sample records 100,000 to 130,000 clones, about nine tenths being singletons. The sample here was peripheral blood, taken 28 days after the second AZD1222 dose. Receptors were obtained from an adult who received the AZD1222 COVID-19 vaccine.

This sequence joins TRBV4-2 and TRBJ1-1, with D possibly matching TRBD1 (6 bases). The germline gives CDR1 LGHNA, CDR2 YNFKEQ. V was pared by 1 base and J by 4 bases, with 13 bases between. This CDR3 comprises 15 residues. Here the CDR3 DNA reads TGTGCCAGCAGCCAAGGGCACAGGGATGGCACTGAAGCTTTCTTT. The encoded protein is CASSQGHRDGTEAFF.

The chain has TRBV2 and TRBJ1-1, with D uncertain. V lost 7 bases, J lost 5 bases, and 17 bases lay in between. CDR1 and CDR2 (germline): SNHLY, FYNNEI. CDR3 length: 14 residues. The CDR3: CASTSEGLGTEAFF. The CDR3, as DNA: TGTGCCAGCACCTCGGAAGGGTTGGGAACTGAAGCTTTCTTT. Together with reference TRBV2 and TRBJ1-1, the CDR3 gives the full variable domain: EPEVTQTPSHQVTQMGQEVILRCVPISNHLYFYWYRQILGQKVEFLVSFYNNEISEKSEIFDDQFSVERPDGSNFTLKIRSTKLEDSAMYFCASTSEGLGTEAFFGQGTRLTVV.

The J gene is TRBJ2-6, the V gene TRBV24-1, with D unclear. Trimming removed 3 bases from V and 1 base from J, with 6 bases in between. There are 15 residues in the CDR3. Per germline, CDR1 KGHDR and CDR2 SFDVKD. In nucleotides, the CDR3 is TGTGCCACCAGTGATGGGAATTCTGGGGCCAACGTCCTGACTTTC. It translates to CATSDGNSGANVLTF.

This chain connects TRBV25-1 to TRBJ1-2; D not resolved. The CDR3 runs 12 residues. V was pared by 2 bases and J by 5 bases, with 6 bases between. The V gene's germline CDR1 is MGHDK and CDR2 SYGVNS. CDR3 residues: CASSEGGYGYTF. CDR3 bases: TGTGCCAGCAGTGAAGGTGGATATGGCTACACCTTC.

CDR3 sequence reads: CASSRTSNQPQHF. In nucleotides, the CDR3 is TGTGCCAGCAGTCGCACTAGTAATCAGCCCCAGCATTTT. The chain carries TRBV6-5 and TRBJ1-5; no clear D gene. V shed 5 bases and J shed 4 bases, with 9 bases lying between them. CDR3 size: 13 residues. Germline CDR1 and CDR2: MNHEY and SVGAGI.

V and J are TRBV3-1 (or the pseudogene TRBV3-2) and TRBJ1-1, with D perhaps TRBD1 (6 bases). The V gene lost 1 base and the J gene lost 8 bases, with 14 bases spanning the gap. The CDR3 spans 14 residues. The germline CDR1 and CDR2 sequences are LGHDT and YNNKEL (reference sequence). Here the CDR3 reads CASSQGLGGAEAFF. The DNA for the CDR3 is TGTGCCAGCAGCCAAGGATTGGGGGGCGCCGAAGCTTTCTTT.

V usage is TRBV11-2 and J usage is TRBJ1-6, with unresolved D. V lost 7 bases and J 9 bases, leaving 7 bases between the germline ends. CDR3 length: 11 residues. Germline V gene data show CDR1 as SGHAT and CDR2 as FQNNGV. CDR3 DNA sequence: TGTGCCAGCACCGGTAGTTCACCCCTCCACTTT. The encoded protein is CASTGSSPLHF.

This chain joins TRBV19 and TRBJ1-1; perhaps TRBD1 as D (5 bases). V was pared by 6 bases and J by 2 bases, with 16 bases between. The CDR3 has 15 amino acids. Germline V CDR1 and CDR2: LNHDA, SQIVND (reference sequence). The CDR3 reads CASSTSDTLNTEAFF. DNA for the CDR3: TGTGCCAGTAGCACCTCGGACACCCTCAACACTGAAGCTTTCTTT.

The chain combines TRBV5-1 with TRBJ2-1; 7 bases agree with TRBD1. Trimming at V came to 2 bases and at J to 8 bases, leaving 13 bases not matched to a gene. The CDR3 runs 16 residues. Germline-derived CDR1 and CDR2 are SGHRS and YFSETQ. CDR3 residues: CASSFTQGRGLYEQFF. CDR3 DNA: TGCGCCAGCAGCTTTACACAGGGGAGAGGACTGTATGAGCAGTTCTTC.

This rearrangement joins TRBV6-5 to TRBJ2-1; tentatively, D is TRBD2 (5 bases). V was pared by 5 bases and J by 0 bases, with 11 bases between. Germline CDR1 MNHEY, CDR2 SVGAGI. The CDR3 runs to 15 residues. As DNA, the CDR3 is TGTGCCAGCAGTCGGACTGCCGGCTCCTACAATGAGCAGTTCTTC. Encoded protein: CASSRTAGSYNEQFF.

The rearrangement joins TRBV28 to TRBJ2-7; 7 bases agree with TRBD1. Germline CDR1 reads MDHEN; CDR2 reads SYDVKM. The V gene end was trimmed by 4 bases and the J gene end by 6 bases; junction bases not matched to a gene: 9. The CDR3 contains 14 residues. CDR3 coding DNA: TGTGCCAGCAGTTCCCCCCCACAGGGGCCCGAGCAGTACTTC. It encodes CASSSPPQGPEQYF.

This chain links TRBV14 with TRBJ1-2; 9 nucleotides agree with TRBD1. Germline V gives CDR1 SGHDN, CDR2 FVKESK. CDR3 length: 17 amino acids. V was pared by 3 bases and J by 2 bases, with 10 bases of the junction left unmatched. For the CDR3, the DNA is TGTGCCAGCAGCCAGTCGGGACAGGGAGTGTACAACTATGGCTACACCTTC. This gives the protein CASSQSGQGVYNYGYTF. Based on the CDR3 plus reference TRBV14 and TRBJ1-2, the full variable domain is EAGVTQFPSHSVIEKGQTVTLRCDPISGHDNLYWYRRVMGKEIKFLLHFVKESKQDESGMPNNRFLAERTGGTYSTLKVQPAELEDSGVYFCASSQSGQGVYNYGYTFGSGTRLTVV.

J is TRBJ1-5 and V is TRBV19, with 7 nucleotides matching TRBD1. The CDR3 has 15 amino acids. Germline CDR1 and CDR2: LNHDA and SQIVND (reference sequence). The V gene end was trimmed by 5 bases and the J gene end by 7 bases; junction bases not matched to a gene: 11. The CDR3 spells CASSLADRAGQPQHF. In DNA, the CDR3 is TGTGCCAGTAGTTTAGCTGACAGGGCGGGACAGCCCCAGCATTTT.

This clone was picked up one time. The chain joins TRBV10-3 to TRBJ2-7; 7 positions match TRBD1. This CDR3 has 13 residues. With 6 bases clipped from V and 6 bases from J, the junction kept 8 bases outside the gene matches. The germline CDR1 and CDR2 sequences are ENHRY and SYGVKD. For the CDR3, the DNA is TGTGCCATCAGGGATAGGGACAGTCCCGAGCAGTACTTC. Protein: CAIRDRDSPEQYF.

The V call is TRBV7-2, the J call TRBJ1-1, with 8 bases lining up with TRBD1. Per germline, CDR1 SGHTA and CDR2 FQGNSA. The CDR3 has 15 residues. The J segment lost 4 bases and the V segment lost 1 base, leaving 5 bases of the junction unmatched. CDR3 amino acids: CASSLVGQAGTEAFF. The CDR3 DNA sequence: TGTGCCAGCAGCTTAGTGGGACAGGCCGGCACTGAAGCTTTCTTT.

This clone was found a few times. Different DNA sequences within this sample yield the same CDR3. The chain recombines TRBV2 with TRBJ2-7; no clear D. The CDR3 sequence is 11 residues long. Per germline, CDR1 SNHLY and CDR2 FYNNEI. Trimming left V 4 bases short and J 3 bases short, with 4 bases between. The CDR3 sequence: CASSGYYEQYF. In nucleotides, the CDR3 is TGTGCCAGCAGTGGATACTACGAGCAGTACTTC.